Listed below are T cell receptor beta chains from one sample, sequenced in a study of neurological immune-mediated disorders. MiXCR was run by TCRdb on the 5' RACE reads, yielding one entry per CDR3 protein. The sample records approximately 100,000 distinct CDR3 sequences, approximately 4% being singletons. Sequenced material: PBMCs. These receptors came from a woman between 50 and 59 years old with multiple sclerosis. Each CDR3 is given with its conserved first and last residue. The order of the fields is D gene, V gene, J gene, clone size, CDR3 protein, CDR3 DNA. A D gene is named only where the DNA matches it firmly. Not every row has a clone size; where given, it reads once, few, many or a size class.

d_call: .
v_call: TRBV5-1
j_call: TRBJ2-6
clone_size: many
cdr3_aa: CASSLVPWQALANVLTF
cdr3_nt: TGCGCCAGCAGCTTGGTCCCCTGGCAGGCTCTGGCCAACGTCCTGACTTTC

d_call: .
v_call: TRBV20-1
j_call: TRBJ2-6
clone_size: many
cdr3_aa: CSATQSSGANVLTF
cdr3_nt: TGCAGTGCTACACAGAGCTCTGGGGCCAACGTCCTGACTTTC

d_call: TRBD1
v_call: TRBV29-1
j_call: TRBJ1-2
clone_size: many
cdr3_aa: CSAGTGGGSYGYTF
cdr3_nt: TGCAGCGCAGGGACAGGGGGCGGCTCCTATGGCTACACCTTC

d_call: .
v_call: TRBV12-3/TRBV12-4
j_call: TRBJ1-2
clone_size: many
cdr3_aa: CASSSGGAPFYGYTF
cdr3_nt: TGTGCCAGCAGTTCCGGAGGGGCCCCCTTTTATGGCTACACCTTC

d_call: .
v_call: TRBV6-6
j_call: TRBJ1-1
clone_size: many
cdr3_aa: CASSTARHTEAFF
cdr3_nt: TGTGCCAGCAGCACCGCCCGGCACACTGAAGCTTTCTTT

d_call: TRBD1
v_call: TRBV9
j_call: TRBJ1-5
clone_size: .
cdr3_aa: CASSVGSRQGSNQPQHF
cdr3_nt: TGTGCCAGCAGCGTAGGATCCAGACAGGGGAGCAATCAGCCCCAGCATTTT

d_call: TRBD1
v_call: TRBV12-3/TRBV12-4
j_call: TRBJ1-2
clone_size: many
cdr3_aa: CDSSTQGDGYTF
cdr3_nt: TGTGACAGCAGCACACAGGGGGATGGCTACACCTTC

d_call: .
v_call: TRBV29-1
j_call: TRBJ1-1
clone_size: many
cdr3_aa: CSSHRAGRATEAFF
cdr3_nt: TGCAGCTCCCACAGGGCCGGACGTGCCACTGAAGCTTTCTTT

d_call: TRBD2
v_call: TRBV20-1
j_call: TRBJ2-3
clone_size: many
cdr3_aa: CSAAPFLAGENTDTQYF
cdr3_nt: TGCAGTGCTGCCCCTTTTCTAGCGGGAGAAAACACAGATACGCAGTATTTT

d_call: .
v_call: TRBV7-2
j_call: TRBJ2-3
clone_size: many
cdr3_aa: CASSWGPGSGTAAYF
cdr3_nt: .

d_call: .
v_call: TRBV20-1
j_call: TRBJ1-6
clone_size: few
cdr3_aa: CSARRGTEDPTLNF
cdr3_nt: TGCAGTGCTAGGAGGGGAACCGAGGACCCAACCCTCAACTTT

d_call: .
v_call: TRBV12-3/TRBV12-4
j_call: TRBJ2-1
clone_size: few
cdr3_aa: CASSLGPINEQFF
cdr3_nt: TGTGCCAGCAGTTTGGGACCGATCAATGAGCAGTTCTTC

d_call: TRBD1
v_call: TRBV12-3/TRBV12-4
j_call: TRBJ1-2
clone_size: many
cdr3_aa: CASRANRGSVYGYTF
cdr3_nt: TGTGCCAGCAGAGCAAACAGGGGTTCAGTTTATGGCTACACCTTC

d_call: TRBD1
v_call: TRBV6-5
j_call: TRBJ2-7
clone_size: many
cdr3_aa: CASSSTLGQGLREQYF
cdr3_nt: TGTGCCAGCAGTTCAACCCTCGGACAGGGTCTTCGGGAGCAGTACTTC

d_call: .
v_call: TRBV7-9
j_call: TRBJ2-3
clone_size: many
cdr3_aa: CASSHVSGDTQYF
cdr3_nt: TGTGCCAGCAGCCACGTTTCGGGGGATACGCAGTATTTT

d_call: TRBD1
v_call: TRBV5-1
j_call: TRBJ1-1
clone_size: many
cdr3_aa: CASSPKGQGGSEAFF
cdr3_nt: TGCGCCAGCAGCCCTAAAGGACAGGGGGGATCTGAAGCTTTCTTT

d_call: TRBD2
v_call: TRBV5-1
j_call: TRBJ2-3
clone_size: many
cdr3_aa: CASSLAEGLVGDTQYF
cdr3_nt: TGCGCCAGCAGCTTGGCGGAGGGACTAGTGGGGGATACGCAGTATTTT

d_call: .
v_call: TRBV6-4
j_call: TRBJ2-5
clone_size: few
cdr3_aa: CASSGGKETQYF
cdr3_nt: TGTGCCAGCAGTGGTGGCAAGGAGACCCAGTACTTC

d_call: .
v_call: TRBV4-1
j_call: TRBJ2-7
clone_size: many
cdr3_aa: CASSQVGFVGEQYF
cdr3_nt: TGCGCCAGCAGCCAAGTGGGATTCGTGGGCGAGCAGTACTTC

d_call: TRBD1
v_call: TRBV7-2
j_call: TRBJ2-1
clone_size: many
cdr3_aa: CASSLAGGNNEQFF
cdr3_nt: TGCGCCAGCAGCTTGGCAGGGGGCAACAATGAGCAGTTCTTC

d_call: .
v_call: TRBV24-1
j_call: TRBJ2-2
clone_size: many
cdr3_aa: CATSDPGRTGELFF
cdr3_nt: TGTGCCACCAGTGACCCGGGCCGCACCGGGGAGCTGTTTTTT

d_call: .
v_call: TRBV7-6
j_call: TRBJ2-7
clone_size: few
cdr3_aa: CASSSPSGNGVEQYF
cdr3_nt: TGTGCCAGCAGCTCTCCCTCGGGGAATGGGGTCGAGCAGTACTTC

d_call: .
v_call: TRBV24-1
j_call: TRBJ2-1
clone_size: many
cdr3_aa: CATSDFTHSHEQFF
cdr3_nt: TGTGCCACCAGTGATTTTACCCATTCCCATGAGCAGTTCTTC

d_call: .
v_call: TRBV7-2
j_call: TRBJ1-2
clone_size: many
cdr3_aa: CASSLTYDYGYTF
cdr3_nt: TGTGCCAGCAGCTTAACCTACGATTATGGCTACACCTTC

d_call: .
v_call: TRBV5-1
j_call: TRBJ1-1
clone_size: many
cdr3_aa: CASSLVSGETEAFF
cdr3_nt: TGCGCCAGCAGCTTGGTATCGGGTGAGACTGAAGCTTTCTTT

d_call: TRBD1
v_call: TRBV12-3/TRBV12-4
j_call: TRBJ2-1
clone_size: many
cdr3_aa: CATGQGYNEQFF
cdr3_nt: TGTGCCACCGGACAGGGATACAATGAGCAGTTCTTC

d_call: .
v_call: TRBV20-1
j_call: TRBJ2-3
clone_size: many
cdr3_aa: CSASLAGRTDTQYF
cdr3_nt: TGCAGTGCTAGTCTGGCCGGGCGGACAGATACGCAGTATTTT

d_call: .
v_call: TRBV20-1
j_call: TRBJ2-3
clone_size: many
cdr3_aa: CSARSTDTQYF
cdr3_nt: TGCAGTGCGAGGTCTACAGATACGCAGTATTTT

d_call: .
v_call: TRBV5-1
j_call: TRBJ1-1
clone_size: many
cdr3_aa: CASSSRTDNTEAFF
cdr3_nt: TGCGCCAGCAGCTCAAGGACAGATAACACTGAAGCTTTCTTT

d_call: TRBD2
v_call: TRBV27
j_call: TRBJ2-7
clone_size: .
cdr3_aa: CASSPHSGAVLGEQYF
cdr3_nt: TGTGCCAGCAGTCCCCATAGCGGGGCCGTACTCGGCGAGCAGTACTTC

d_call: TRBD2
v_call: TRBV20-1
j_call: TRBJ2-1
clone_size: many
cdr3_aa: CSAPTSGGSYNEQFF
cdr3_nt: TGCAGTGCTCCTACTAGCGGGGGTTCCTACAATGAGCAGTTCTTC

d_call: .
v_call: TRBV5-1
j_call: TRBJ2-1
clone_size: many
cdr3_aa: CASSLVLLSSYNEQFF
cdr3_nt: TGCGCCAGCAGCTTGGTGCTACTCAGCTCCTACAATGAGCAGTTCTTC

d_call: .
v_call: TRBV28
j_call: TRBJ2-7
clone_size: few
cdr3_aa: CASSGPGRTAKEQYF
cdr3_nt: TGTGCCAGCAGTGGACCGGGGCGTACGGCCAAAGAGCAGTACTTC

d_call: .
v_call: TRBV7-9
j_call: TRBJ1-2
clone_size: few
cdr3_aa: CASSPRDGDGGYTF
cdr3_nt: TGTGCCAGCAGCCCCCGGGACGGGGACGGGGGCTACACCTTC

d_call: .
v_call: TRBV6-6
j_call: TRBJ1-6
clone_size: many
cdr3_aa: CASSPQGNNSPLHF
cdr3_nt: TGTGCCAGCAGCCCCCAGGGTAATAATTCACCCCTCCACTTT

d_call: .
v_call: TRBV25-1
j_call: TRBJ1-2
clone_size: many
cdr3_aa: CASSLSGAVGIYGYTF
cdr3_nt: TGTGCCAGCAGCCTATCAGGGGCCGTCGGTATCTATGGCTACACCTTC

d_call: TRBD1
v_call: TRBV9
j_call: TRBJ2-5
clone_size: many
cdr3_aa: CASSVGQGVRETQYF
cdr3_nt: TGTGCCAGCAGCGTCGGACAGGGGGTCCGAGAGACCCAGTACTTC

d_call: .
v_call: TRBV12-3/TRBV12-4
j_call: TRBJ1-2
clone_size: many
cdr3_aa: CAIAGTDYGYTF
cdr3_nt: TGTGCCATCGCCGGGACGGATTATGGCTACACCTTC

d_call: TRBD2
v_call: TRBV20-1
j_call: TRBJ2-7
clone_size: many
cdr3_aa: CSARKFSGTTYEQYF
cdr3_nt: TGCAGTGCTAGAAAATTTAGCGGGACTACCTACGAGCAGTACTTC

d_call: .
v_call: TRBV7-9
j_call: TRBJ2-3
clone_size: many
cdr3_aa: CASSDVSTDTQYF
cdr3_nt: TGTGCCAGCAGCGATGTGAGCACAGATACGCAGTATTTT

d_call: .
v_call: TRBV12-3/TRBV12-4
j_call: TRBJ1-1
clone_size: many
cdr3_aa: CASSLNPVTEAFF
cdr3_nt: TGTGCCAGCAGTTTAAACCCCGTTACTGAAGCTTTCTTT

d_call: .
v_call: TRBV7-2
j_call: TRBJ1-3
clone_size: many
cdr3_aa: CASSPTGISRNTIYF
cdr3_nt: TGTGCCAGCAGCCCAACCGGGATTTCTCGAAACACCATATATTTT

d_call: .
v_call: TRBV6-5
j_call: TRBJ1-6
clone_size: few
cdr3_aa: CASTPTGLNNSTLNF
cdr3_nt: TGTGCCAGCACCCCGACGGGGTTGAACAATTCAACCCTCAACTTT

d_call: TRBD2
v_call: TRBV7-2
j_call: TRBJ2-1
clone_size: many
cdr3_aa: CASSHTSGYNEQFF
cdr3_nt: TGTGCCAGCAGCCACACTAGCGGCTACAATGAGCAGTTCTTC

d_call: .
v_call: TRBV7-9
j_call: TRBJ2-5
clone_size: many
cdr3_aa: CASSPWEIQYF
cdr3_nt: TGTGCCAGCAGCCCGTGGGAGATCCAGTACTTC

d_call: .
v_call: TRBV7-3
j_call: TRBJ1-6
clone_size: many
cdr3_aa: CASSLVPALNSPLHF
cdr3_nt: TGTGCCAGCAGCTTAGTTCCCGCCCTTAATTCACCCCTCCACTTT

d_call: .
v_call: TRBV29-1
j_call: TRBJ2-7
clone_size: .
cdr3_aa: CSVNTDAYEQYF
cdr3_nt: TGCAGCGTAAACACAGACGCCTACGAGCAGTACTTC

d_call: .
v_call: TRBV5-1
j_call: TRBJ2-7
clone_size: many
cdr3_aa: CASSWDTITYEQYF
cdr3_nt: TGCGCCAGCAGCTGGGACACCATCACCTACGAGCAGTACTTC

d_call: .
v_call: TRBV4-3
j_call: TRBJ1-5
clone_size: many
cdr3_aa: CASSQSQSSNQPQHF
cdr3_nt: TGCGCCAGCAGCCAATCCCAGAGTAGCAATCAGCCCCAGCATTTT

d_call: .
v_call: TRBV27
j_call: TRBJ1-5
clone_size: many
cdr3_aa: CASRQGIHSNQPQHF
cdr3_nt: TGTGCCAGCAGGCAGGGGATTCATAGCAATCAGCCCCAGCATTTT

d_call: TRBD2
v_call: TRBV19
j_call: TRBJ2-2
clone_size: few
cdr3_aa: CASTHRTSGGLGELFF
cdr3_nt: TGTGCCAGTACCCACCGGACTAGCGGGGGCCTCGGGGAGCTGTTTTTT

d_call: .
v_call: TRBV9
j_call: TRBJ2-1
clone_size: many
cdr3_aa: CASSVEAGPFYNEQFF
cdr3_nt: TGTGCCAGCAGCGTAGAGGCGGGGCCTTTCTACAATGAGCAGTTCTTC